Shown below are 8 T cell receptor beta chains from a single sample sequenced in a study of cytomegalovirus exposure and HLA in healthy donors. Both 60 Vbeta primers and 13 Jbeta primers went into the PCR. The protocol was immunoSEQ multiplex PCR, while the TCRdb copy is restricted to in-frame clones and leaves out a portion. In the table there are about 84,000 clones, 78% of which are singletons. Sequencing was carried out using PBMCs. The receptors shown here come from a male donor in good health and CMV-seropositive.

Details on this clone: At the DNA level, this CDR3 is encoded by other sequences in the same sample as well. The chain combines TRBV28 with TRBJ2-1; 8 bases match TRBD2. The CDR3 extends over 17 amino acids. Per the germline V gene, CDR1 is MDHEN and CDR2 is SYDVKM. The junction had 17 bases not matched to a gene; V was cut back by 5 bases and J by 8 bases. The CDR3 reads CASSLWSPSSGSDEQFF. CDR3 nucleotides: TGTGCCAGCAGTCTCTGGTCCCCCTCGAGCGGGAGCGATGAGCAGTTCTTC.

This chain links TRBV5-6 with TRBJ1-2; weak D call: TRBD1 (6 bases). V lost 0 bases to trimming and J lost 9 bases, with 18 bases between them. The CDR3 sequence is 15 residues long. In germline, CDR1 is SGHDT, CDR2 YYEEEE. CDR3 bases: TGTGCCAGCAGCTTGGCTTTGGGGGCGCAAGGAAGCTACACCTTC. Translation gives CASSLALGAQGSYTF. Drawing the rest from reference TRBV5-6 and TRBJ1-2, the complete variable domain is DAGVTQSPTHLIKTRGQQVTLRCSPKSGHDTVSWYQQALGQGPQFIFQYYEEEERQRGNFPDRFSGHQFPNYSSELNVNALLLGDSALYLCASSLALGAQGSYTFGSGTRLTVV.

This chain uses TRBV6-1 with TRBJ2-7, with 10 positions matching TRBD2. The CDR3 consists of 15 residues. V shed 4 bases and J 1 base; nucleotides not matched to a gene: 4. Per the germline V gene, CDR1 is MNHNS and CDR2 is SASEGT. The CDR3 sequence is CASSARLAGSYEQYF. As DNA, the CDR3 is TGTGCCAGCAGTGCCCGACTAGCGGGTTCCTACGAGCAGTACTTC.

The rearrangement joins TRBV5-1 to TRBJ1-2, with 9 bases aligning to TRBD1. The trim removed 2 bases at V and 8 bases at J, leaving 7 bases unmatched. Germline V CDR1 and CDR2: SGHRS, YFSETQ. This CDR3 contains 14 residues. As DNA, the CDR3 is TGCGCCAGCAGCTTTGACAGGGGGTCAGGAGGCTACACCTTC. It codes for CASSFDRGSGGYTF.

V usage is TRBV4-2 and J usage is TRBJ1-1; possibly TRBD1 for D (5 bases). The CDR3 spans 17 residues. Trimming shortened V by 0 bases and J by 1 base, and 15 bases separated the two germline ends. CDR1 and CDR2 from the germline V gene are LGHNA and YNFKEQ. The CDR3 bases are TGTGCCAGCAGCCAAGAGAATGGGGGGACCGGGAACACTGAAGCTTTCTTT. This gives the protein CASSQENGGTGNTEAFF.

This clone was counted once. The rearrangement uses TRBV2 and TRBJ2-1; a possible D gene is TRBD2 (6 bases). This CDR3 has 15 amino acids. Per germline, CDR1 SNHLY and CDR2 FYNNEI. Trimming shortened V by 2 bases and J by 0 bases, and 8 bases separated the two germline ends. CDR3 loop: CASSERSGSYNEQFF. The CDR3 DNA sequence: TGTGCCAGCAGTGAACGTAGCGGCTCCTACAATGAGCAGTTCTTC.

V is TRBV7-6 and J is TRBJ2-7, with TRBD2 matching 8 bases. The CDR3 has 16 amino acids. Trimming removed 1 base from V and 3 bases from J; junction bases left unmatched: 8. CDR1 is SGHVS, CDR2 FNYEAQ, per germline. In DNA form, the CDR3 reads TGTGCCAGCAGCTTAGTTGTAGGCACTAGCGGCTACGAGCAGTACTTC. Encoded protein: CASSLVVGTSGYEQYF.

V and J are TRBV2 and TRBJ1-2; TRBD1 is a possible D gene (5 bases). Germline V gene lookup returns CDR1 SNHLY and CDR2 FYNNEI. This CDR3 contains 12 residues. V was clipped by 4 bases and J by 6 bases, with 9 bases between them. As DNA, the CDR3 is TGTGCCAGCAGTGCATCAGGGAATGGCTACACCTTC. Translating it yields CASSASGNGYTF. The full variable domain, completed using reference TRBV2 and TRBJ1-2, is EPEVTQTPSHQVTQMGQEVILRCVPISNHLYFYWYRQILGQKVEFLVSFYNNEISEKSEIFDDQFSVERPDGSNFTLKIRSTKLEDSAMYFCASSASGNGYTFGSGTRLTVV.